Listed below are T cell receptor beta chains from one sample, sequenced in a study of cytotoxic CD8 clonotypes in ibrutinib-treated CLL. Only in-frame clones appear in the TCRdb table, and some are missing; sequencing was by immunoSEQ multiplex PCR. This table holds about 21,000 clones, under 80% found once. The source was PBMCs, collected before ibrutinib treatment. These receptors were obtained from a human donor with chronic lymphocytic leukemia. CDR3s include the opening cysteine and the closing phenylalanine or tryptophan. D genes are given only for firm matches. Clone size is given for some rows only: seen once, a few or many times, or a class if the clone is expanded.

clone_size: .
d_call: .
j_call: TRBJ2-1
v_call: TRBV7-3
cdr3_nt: TGTGCCAGCAGCCCACGGGGTAGCTGGGATGAGCAGTTCTTC
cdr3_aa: CASSPRGSWDEQFF

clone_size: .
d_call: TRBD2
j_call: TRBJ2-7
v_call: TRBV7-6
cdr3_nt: TGTGCCAGCAGCTTCCAAACTAGCGGGAGGGCCTGGGTCTACGAGCAGTACTTC
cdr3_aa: CASSFQTSGRAWVYEQYF

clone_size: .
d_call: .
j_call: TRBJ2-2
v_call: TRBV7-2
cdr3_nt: TGTGCCAGCAAAGAGGGGGCCGGGGAGCTGTTTTTT
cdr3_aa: CASKEGAGELFF

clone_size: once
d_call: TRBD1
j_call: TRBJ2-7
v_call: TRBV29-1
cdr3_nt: TGCAGCCCGCTCGGACAGGCGTACCGCTACGAGCAGTACTTC
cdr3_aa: CSPLGQAYRYEQYF

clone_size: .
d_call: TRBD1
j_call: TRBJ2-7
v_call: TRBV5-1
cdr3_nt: TGCGCCAGCAGCTTCGGGACAGATCTCTACGAGCAGTACTTC
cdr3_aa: CASSFGTDLYEQYF

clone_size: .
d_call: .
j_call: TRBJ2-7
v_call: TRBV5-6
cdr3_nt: TGTGCCAGCAGCTTGGCCGGACAAAACCGGCAGTACTTC
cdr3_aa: CASSLAGQNRQYF

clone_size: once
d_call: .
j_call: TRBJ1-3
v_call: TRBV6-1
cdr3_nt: TGTGCCAGCAGTGAAGGACGGGGGACTGGAAACACCATATATTTT
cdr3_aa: CASSEGRGTGNTIYF

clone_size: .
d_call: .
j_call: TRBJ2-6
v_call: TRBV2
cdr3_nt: TGTGCCAGCAGTGTGAGATCTGGGGCCAACGTCCTGACTTTC
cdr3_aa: CASSVRSGANVLTF

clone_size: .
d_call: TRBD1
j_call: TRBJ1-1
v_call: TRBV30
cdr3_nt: TGTGCCTGGAGTGATACAGGGGCACTGGGTTACACTGAAGCTTTCTTT
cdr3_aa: CAWSDTGALGYTEAFF

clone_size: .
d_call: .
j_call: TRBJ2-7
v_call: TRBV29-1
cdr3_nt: TGCAGCGTCCTACAGGGATTTAGCTCCTACGAGCAGTACTTC
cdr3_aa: CSVLQGFSSYEQYF

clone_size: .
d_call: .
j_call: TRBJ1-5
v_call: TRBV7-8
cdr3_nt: TGTGCCAGCAGCTTCAGTCCGAAAAATAGCAATCAGCCCCAGCATTTT
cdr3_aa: CASSFSPKNSNQPQHF

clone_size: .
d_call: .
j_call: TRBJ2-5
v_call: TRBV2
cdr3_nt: TGTGCCAGCAGTGAAACGGGAGTTGGGGGAGAGACCCAGTACTTC
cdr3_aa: CASSETGVGGETQYF

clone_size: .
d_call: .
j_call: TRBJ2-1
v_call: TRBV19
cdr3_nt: TGTGCCAGTAGCCAATATGGGGCTAGTTCCTACAATGAGCAGTTCTTC
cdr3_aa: CASSQYGASSYNEQFF

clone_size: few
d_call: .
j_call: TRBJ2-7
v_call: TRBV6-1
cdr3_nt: TGTGCCAGCAGCACCGGCTCCTTCAGCGAGCAGTACTTC
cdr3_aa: CASSTGSFSEQYF

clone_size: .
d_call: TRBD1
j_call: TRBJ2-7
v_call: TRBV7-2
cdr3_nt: TGTGCCAGCAGCTTGGACAGGGGTACCTACGAGCAGTACTTC
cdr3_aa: CASSLDRGTYEQYF

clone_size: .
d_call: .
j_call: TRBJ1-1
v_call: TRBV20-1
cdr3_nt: TGCAGTGCTAGTCGGACGGTTGAAGCTTTCTTT
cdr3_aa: CSASRTVEAFF

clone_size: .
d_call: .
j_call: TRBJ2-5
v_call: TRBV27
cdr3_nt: TGTGCCAGCAGTCCCAGGAGGGAGACCCAGTACTTC
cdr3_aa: CASSPRRETQYF

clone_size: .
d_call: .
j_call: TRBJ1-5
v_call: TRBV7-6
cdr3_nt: TGTGCCAGCAGCCTTGGACCAAATCAGCCCCAGCATTTT
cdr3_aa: CASSLGPNQPQHF

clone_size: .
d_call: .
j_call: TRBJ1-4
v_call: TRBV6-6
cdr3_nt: TGTGCCAGCAGTCCCGATTCCAGTCGAGATGAAAAACTGTTTTTT
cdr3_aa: CASSPDSSRDEKLFF

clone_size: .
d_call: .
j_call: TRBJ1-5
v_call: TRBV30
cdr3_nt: TGTGCCTGGAGTGTTGACGATCAGCCCCAGCATTTT
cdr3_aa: CAWSVDDQPQHF

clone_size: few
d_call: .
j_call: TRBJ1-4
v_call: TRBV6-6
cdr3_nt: TGTGCCAGCAGTTTAGCCGAAAAACTGTTTTTT
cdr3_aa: CASSLAEKLFF

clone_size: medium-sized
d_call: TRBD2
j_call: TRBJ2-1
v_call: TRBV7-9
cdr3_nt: TGTGCCAGCAGCCCAGCGGGGACTAGCATTCTCTTC
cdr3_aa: CASSPAGTSILF

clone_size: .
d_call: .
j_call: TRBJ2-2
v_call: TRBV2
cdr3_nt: TGTGCCAGCATGAGGTCCGGGGAGCTGTTTTTT
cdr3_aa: CASMRSGELFF

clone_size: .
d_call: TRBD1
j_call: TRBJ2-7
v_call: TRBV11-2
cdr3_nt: TGTGCCAGCAGAATAACCGGGACAGGGATCTACGAGCAGTACTTC
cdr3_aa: CASRITGTGIYEQYF

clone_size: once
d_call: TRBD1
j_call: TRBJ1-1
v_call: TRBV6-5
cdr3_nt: TGTGCCAGCAGTCGAGGACAGGGGGCGGAAGCTTTCTTT
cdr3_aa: CASSRGQGAEAFF

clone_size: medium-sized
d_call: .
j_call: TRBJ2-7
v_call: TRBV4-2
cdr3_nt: TGTGCCAGCAGCTTACTGGCGCGGGAAGAGCAGTACTTC
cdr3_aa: CASSLLAREEQYF

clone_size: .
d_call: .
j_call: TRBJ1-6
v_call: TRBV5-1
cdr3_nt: TGCGCCAGCAGCTTGAACAGGGATAGTAATTCACCCCTCCACTTT
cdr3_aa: CASSLNRDSNSPLHF

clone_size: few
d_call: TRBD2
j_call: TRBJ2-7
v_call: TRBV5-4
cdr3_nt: TGTGCCAGCAGCTTGGGGGTCCAACTACGAGCGGGGTCCTCCTACGAGCAGTACTTC
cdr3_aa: CASSLGVQLRAGSSYEQYF

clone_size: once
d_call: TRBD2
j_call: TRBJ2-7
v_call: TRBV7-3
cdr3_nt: TGTGCCAGCAGCTCTCAAGCGGGAGCGGGATACGAGCAGTACTTC
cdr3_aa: CASSSQAGAGYEQYF

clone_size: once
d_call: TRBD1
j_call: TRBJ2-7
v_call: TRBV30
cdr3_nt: TGTGCCTGGAGTCGGGACAGTAGACTGTACGAGCAGTACTTC
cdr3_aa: CAWSRDSRLYEQYF

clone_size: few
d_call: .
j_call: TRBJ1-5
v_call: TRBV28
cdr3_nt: TGTGCCAGCAGTACCACAACAGGGATCCGTCAGCCCCAGCATTTT
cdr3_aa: CASSTTTGIRQPQHF

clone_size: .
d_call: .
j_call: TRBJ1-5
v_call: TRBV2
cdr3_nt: TGTGCCAGCAGTGAAGACTCCGGGCAGCCCCAGCATTTT
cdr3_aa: CASSEDSGQPQHF

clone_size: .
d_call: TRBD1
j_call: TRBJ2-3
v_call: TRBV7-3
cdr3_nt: TGTGCCAGCAGCCGAACCGGGACAGGGAGCACAGATACGCAGTATTTT
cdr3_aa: CASSRTGTGSTDTQYF

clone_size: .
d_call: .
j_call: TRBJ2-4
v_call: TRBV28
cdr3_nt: TGTGCCAGCAGTTCCCCGGGGATTGGGTTGAACATTCAGTACTTC
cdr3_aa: CASSSPGIGLNIQYF

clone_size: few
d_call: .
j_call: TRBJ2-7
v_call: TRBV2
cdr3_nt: TGTGCCAGCCTTCATGTCGGAGGGACCACCTACGAGCAGTACTTC
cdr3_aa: CASLHVGGTTYEQYF

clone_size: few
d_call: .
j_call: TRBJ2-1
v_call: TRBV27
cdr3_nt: TGTGCCAGCAGTTTAAACCCTCCCCCCGCTGAGCAGTTCTTC
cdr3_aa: CASSLNPPPAEQFF

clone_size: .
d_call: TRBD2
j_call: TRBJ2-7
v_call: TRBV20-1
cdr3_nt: TGCAGTGCTCGGCGACTAGCGCCACAGTACTTC
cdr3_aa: CSARRLAPQYF

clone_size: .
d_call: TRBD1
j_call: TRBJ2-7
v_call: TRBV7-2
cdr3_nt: TGTGCCAGCAGCCTCCGGGACAGGATATCCTACGAGCAGTACTTC
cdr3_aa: CASSLRDRISYEQYF

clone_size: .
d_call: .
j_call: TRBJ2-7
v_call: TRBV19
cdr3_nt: TGTGCCAGTAGTATAGTTGGTCAAGCCTCGTACGAGCAGTACTTC
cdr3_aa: CASSIVGQASYEQYF

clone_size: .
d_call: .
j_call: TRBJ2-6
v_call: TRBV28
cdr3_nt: TGTGCCAGCAGACATAGGGGGGTATTTACTTACGGGGCCAACGTCCTGACTTTC
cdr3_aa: CASRHRGVFTYGANVLTF

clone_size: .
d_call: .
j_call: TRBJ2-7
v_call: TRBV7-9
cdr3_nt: TGTGCCAGCAGCCGGAGGGGCAAAGGTGAGCAGTACTTC
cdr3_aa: CASSRRGKGEQYF

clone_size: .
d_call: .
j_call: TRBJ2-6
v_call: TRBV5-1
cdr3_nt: TGCGCCAGCAGCACCTCTGGGGCCAACGTCCTGACTTTC
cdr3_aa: CASSTSGANVLTF

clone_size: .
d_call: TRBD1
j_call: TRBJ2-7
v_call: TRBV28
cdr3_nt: TGTGCCAACGTGGGAGTATCCCGGGACAGGGGGGGGGACTACGAGCAGTACTTC
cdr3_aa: CANVGVSRDRGGDYEQYF

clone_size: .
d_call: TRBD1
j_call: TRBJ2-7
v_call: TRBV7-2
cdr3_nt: TGTGCCAGCAGCTTTGACAGGGGGCAGGTCTACGAGCAGTACTTC
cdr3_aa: CASSFDRGQVYEQYF

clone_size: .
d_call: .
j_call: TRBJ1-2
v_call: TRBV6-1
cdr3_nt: TGTGCCAGCAGTGAACCCCCGCCAATCGGTGGCTACACCTTC
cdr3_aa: CASSEPPPIGGYTF

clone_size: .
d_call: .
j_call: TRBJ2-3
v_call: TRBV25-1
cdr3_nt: TGTGCCAGCAGTGAATGGTCCGGGAGCACAGATACGCAGTATTTT
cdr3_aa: CASSEWSGSTDTQYF

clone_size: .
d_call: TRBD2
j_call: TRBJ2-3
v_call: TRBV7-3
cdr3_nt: TGTGCCAGCAGCCGTACCGGGACTAGCGGGACCACGGGAGATACGCAGTATTTT
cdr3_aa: CASSRTGTSGTTGDTQYF

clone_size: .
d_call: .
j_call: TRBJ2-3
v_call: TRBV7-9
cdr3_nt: TGTGCCAGCAGCAGAGTCGCAGATACGCAGTATTTT
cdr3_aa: CASSRVADTQYF

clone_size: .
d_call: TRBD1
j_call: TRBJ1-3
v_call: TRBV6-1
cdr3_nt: TGTGCCAGCGGCCGGACAGGGAACACCATATATTTT
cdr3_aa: CASGRTGNTIYF

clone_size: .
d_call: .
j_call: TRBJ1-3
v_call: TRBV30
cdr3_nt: TGTGCCTACGATGGGTACTCTGGAAACACCATATATTTT
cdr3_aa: CAYDGYSGNTIYF

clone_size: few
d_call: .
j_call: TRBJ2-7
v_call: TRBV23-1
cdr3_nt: TGCGCCAGCAGTCAATCCTCAGGGGTCTACGAGCAGTACTTC
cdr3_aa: CASSQSSGVYEQYF

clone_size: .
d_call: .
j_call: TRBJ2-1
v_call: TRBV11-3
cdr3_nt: TGTGCCAGCAGCTTAGGAGGTAGTAACAATGAGCAGTTCTTC
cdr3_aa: CASSLGGSNNEQFF

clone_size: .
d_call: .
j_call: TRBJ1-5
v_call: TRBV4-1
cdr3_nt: TGCGCCAGCAGCCAAGATTTTTCGCGGCGGCAGCCCCAGCATTTT
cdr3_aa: CASSQDFSRRQPQHF

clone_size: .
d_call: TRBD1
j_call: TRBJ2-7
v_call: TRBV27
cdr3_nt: TGTGCCAGCAGAGGACAGGGGGCTTACGAGCAGTACTTC
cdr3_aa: CASRGQGAYEQYF

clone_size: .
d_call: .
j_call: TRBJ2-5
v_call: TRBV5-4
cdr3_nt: TGTGCCAGCAGCGTGCGTCGGGAGACCCAGTACTTC
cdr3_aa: CASSVRRETQYF

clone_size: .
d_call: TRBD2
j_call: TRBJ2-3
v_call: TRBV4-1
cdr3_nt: TGCGCCAGCAGCCAAGGCGGGAGGGTCACAGATACGCAGTATTTT
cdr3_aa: CASSQGGRVTDTQYF

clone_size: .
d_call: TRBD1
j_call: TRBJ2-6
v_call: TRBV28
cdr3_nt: TGTGCCAGCAGTTTTCAGGGGGCCGGGGCCAACGTCCTGACTTTC
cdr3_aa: CASSFQGAGANVLTF

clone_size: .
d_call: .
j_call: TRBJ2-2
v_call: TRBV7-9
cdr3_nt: TGTGCCAGCAGCTTAGCGGTCACCGGGGAGCTGTTTTTT
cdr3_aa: CASSLAVTGELFF

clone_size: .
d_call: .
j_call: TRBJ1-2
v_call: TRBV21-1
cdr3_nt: TGTGCCAGCAGCAAAGTAGGGACAGGGCGATCCCAACGGCGGATTTGTGGCTACACCTTC
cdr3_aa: CASSKVGTGRSQRRICGYTF